The following is a T cell receptor beta chain sequence with its context. This clonotype is termed medium-sized (0.01 to 0.1%). Its antigen remains unidentified. Per-base qualities were not stored, and no clone one base away is much larger. Library generation was performed with 5' RACE. The data were produced on a NextSeq 500. In the TCR library protocol, a unique molecular identifier was attached to each TCR cDNA molecule so that PCR and sequencing errors could be corrected. The paper's data handling went like this. TCR identification, UMI-based error correction and CDR3 extraction were all carried out with Decombinator tools. Expanded TCRs were defined as those above a frequency of 2 per 1,000, corresponding to the top 1% of the tumor frequency distribution. Renyi diversity was computed with the R vegan package after each repertoire had been subsampled 100 times to 5,000 TCRs. CDR3 similarity networks were constructed using string-kernel similarity of amino acid triplets, with links drawn between CDR3s whose pairwise similarity was above 0.82. TCRdb reanalyzed the raw reads on its own, using fastp at Q25 for trimming and MiXCR for clone calling, and kept in-frame beta chains. Merged by CDR3 protein, the rows form single entries marked with the most common genes and DNA. The V and J calls come from TCRdb's annotation, not from the publication. In all, the sample holds roughly 6,100 distinct CDR3 sequences, and about 13% of those were seen once. The ten most abundant clones make up roughly 22% of the sample.

What the time point label conveys for this sample: sample taken at primary tumor resection. Donors were some 78 patients with early-stage, untreated non-small cell lung cancer from the lung TRACERx cohort. Whole RNA extracted from tumor and nontumor lung tissue, or from cryopreserved PBMC samples, was used for TCR sequencing without cell sorting. Patients were selected for TCR sequencing only if sufficient RNA was available from at least two tumor regions. A lung pathologist reviewed the tumor and adjacent nontumor lung specimens before the specimens were selected. These data belong to a study of spatial heterogeneity in lung cancer (dated by TCRdb to the late 2010s). Describing the broader study: Beta-chain transcripts were consistently detected in greater numbers than alpha-chain transcripts, which likely reflects a higher abundance of beta-chain transcripts. In the raw uncorrected reads, each unique combination of TCR and UMI appeared more than ten times on average. In non-small cell lung cancer, the study quantitatively compared TCR alpha and beta repertoires across several tumor regions, matched nontumor lung, and blood. The study linked features of the TCR repertoire to counts of nonsynonymous mutations, which were determined by whole-exome sequencing of tumor tissue. Both alpha and beta chains were TCR-sequenced in around 230 tumor regions, approximately 67 matched nontumor lung samples and roughly 54 PBMC samples obtained at surgery.

Results and caveats for the whole study, not just this receptor: Additional single-cell paired TCR alpha and beta sequencing was considered necessary to confirm, at a functional level, the hypothesis that regional TCRs recognize regional mutations.

From a lookup of the germline V gene (reference sequence), CDR1 and CDR2 are LGHDT and YNNKEL. V was cut back by 2 bases and J by 5 bases, leaving a gap of 21 bases between them. Counted from cysteine to phenylalanine, this CDR3 has 18 amino acids. Solely the CDR3 DNA is kept, with 54 bases framed from the first base. The sample here was normal lung tissue next to the tumor, taken at surgery. The sequence came from a female donor with early-stage non-small cell lung cancer. The rearranged segments are TRBV3-1 and TRBJ2-2; perhaps TRBD2 is the D gene, with 6 bases matching. The CDR3 protein: CASSQRERTLLWTGELFF. The sequenced DNA: TGTGCCAGCAGCCAACGGGAGAGAACCCTATTATGGACCGGGGAGCTGTTTTTT.